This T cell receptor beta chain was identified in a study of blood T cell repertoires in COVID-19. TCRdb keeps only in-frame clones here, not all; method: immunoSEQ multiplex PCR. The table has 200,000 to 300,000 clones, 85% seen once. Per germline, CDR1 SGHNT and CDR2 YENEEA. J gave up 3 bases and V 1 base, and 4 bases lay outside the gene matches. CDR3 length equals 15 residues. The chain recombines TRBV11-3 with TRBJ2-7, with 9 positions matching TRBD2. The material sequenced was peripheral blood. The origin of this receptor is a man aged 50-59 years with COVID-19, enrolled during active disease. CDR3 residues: CASSLAPSGVYEQYF. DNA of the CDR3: TGTGCCAGCAGCTTAGCGCCTAGCGGGGTCTACGAGCAGTACTTC.